Listed here are 22 T cell receptor beta chains from one sample, sequenced in a study of blood T cell repertoires in COVID-19. Some clones are missing from TCRdb's copy, which holds only in-frame ones; the method was immunoSEQ multiplex PCR. The repertoire consists of more than 350,000 clones, with 80% to 90% occurring once and the leading ten covering 1%. Sequenced material: PBMCs or T cells enriched from blood (not recorded which). The receptors here all came from a man aged 18 to 30 who had recovered from COVID-19.

The chain employs TRBV29-1 and TRBJ1-1; D might be TRBD1 (5 bases). Germline V CDR1 and CDR2: SQVTM, ANQGSEA. The CDR3 extends over 17 amino acids. V was trimmed by 4 bases and J by 0 bases, leaving 21 bases between them. The CDR3 is CSVGESRELAMNTEAFF. CDR3 DNA sequence: TGCAGCGTTGGTGAGTCCAGGGAACTCGCGATGAACACTGAAGCTTTCTTT. Together with reference TRBV29-1 and TRBJ1-1, the CDR3 gives the full variable domain: SAVISQKPSRDICQRGTSLTIQCQVDSQVTMMFWYRQQPGQSLTLIATANQGSEATYESGFVIDKFPISRPNLTFSTLTVSNMSPEDSSIYLCSVGESRELAMNTEAFFGQGTRLTVV.

The gene calls are TRBV5-1 and TRBJ2-3, with a weak D call TRBD2 (6 bases). V lost 0 bases to trimming and J lost 8 bases, with 10 bases between them. The length of the CDR3 is 13 residues. Germline V gene data show CDR1 as SGHRS and CDR2 as YFSETQ. CDR3 sequence reads: CASSLENSGTQYF. CDR3 bases: TGCGCCAGCAGCTTGGAGAATAGCGGTACGCAGTATTTT. The whole variable domain, remainder taken from reference TRBV5-1 and TRBJ2-3, is KAGVTQTPRYLIKTRGQQVTLSCSPISGHRSVSWYQQTPGQGLQFLFEYFSETQRNKGNFPGRFSGRQFSNSRSEMNVSTLELGDSALYLCASSLENSGTQYFGPGTRLTVL.

V is TRBV11-3 and J is TRBJ2-2; the D gene is possibly TRBD1 (5 bases). Germline CDR1 reads SGHNT; CDR2 reads YENEEA. This CDR3 spans 15 amino acids. Trimming left V 5 bases short and J 6 bases short, with 16 bases between. CDR3 nucleotide sequence: TGTGCCAGCAGCACGCAGGGCGCGGTGGCCGGGGAGCTGTTTTTT. It specifies CASSTQGAVAGELFF. The variable domain in full, completed from reference TRBV11-3 and TRBJ2-2, reads EAGVVQSPRYKIIEKKQPVAFWCNPISGHNTLYWYLQNLGQGPELLIRYENEEAVDDSQLPKDRFSAERLKGVDSTLKIQPAELGDSAVYLCASSTQGAVAGELFFGEGSRLTVL.

The J gene is TRBJ2-7, the V gene TRBV7-9; 7 nucleotides match TRBD2. Germline V gives CDR1 SEHNR, CDR2 FQNEAQ (reference sequence). CDR3 length: 14 amino acids. Trimming cost V 5 bases and J 3 bases; bases outside gene matches: 7. The CDR3, as DNA: TGTGCCAGCAGCCAACGGGGCGGGGGCTACGAGCAGTACTTC. Its protein is CASSQRGGGYEQYF.

The chain is built from TRBV5-1 and TRBJ2-7; 10 nucleotides line up with TRBD2. CDR1 is SGHRS and CDR2 is YFSETQ in the germline V gene. V was pared by 4 bases and J by 4 bases, with 8 bases of the junction left unmatched. CDR3 length: 15 residues. This chain's CDR3 is CASSPSSGRGYEQYF. The DNA of the CDR3 is TGCGCCAGCAGCCCTTCTAGCGGGAGAGGGTACGAGCAGTACTTC.

This sequence joins TRBV4-2 and TRBJ2-1; the match to TRBD2 covers 9 bases. Germline-derived CDR1 and CDR2 are LGHNA and YNFKEQ. V lost 3 bases, J lost 0 bases, and 3 bases stayed unmatched. The CDR3 sequence is 16 residues long. CDR3 DNA: TGTGCCAGCAGCCATCTAGCGGGAAGCTCCTACAATGAGCAGTTCTTC. It is translated as CASSHLAGSSYNEQFF.

The CDR3 is CASSAGTGGTGTEAFF. The CDR3 bases are TGTGCCAGCAGCGCAGGGACAGGGGGCACGGGCACTGAAGCTTTCTTT. The chain joins TRBV9 to TRBJ1-1; TRBD1 matches 12 bases. The CDR3 is made up of 16 amino acids. CDR1 and CDR2 from the germline V gene are SGDLS and YYNGEE. V lost 3 bases to trimming and J lost 4 bases; unmatched junction nucleotides: 7. Full variable domain (missing parts from reference TRBV9 and TRBJ1-1): DSGVTQTPKHLITATGQRVTLRCSPRSGDLSVYWYQQSLDQGLQFLIQYYNGEERAKGNILERFSAQQFPDLHSELNLSSLELGDSALYFCASSAGTGGTGTEAFFGQGTRLTVV.

Regarding this clone: This same CDR3 is encoded by further DNA sequences in the sample. The CDR3 loop is CASSVLALEQFF. Here the CDR3 DNA reads TGTGCCAGCAGTGTTTTAGCACTTGAGCAGTTCTTC. The chain links TRBV2 to TRBJ2-1; unclear D gene. The CDR3 is 12 residues long. The germline V gene encodes CDR1 SNHLY and CDR2 FYNNEI. V shed 4 bases and J shed 9 bases, with 10 bases lying between them.

The genes are TRBV2 and TRBJ1-5; the D is unclear. V gave up 2 bases and J gave up 1 base, with 6 bases separating them. The CDR3 has 14 amino acids. In germline, CDR1 is SNHLY, CDR2 FYNNEI. Here the CDR3 DNA reads TGTGCCAGCAGTGAACAGACAAGCAATCAGCCCCAGCATTTT. It yields the protein CASSEQTSNQPQHF.

The genes are TRBV12-5 and TRBJ2-2; D call uncertain. V dropped 3 bases and J dropped 2 bases, with 4 bases sitting between them. The CDR3 totals 13 residues. Germline V lookup: CDR1 LGHNT, CDR2 FRNRAP. The CDR3 is CASGFLNTGELFF. For the CDR3, the DNA is TGTGCTAGTGGTTTCCTTAACACCGGGGAGCTGTTTTTT. The whole variable domain, remainder taken from reference TRBV12-5 and TRBJ2-2, is DARVTQTPRHKVTEMGQEVTMRCQPILGHNTVFWYRQTMMQGLELLAYFRNRAPLDDSGMPKDRFSAEMPDATLATLKIQPSEPRDSAVYFCASGFLNTGELFFGEGSRLTVL.

J is TRBJ2-3 and V is TRBV27; D may be TRBD1 (6 bases). Trimming removed 6 bases from V and 6 bases from J, with 22 bases in between. This CDR3 is built from 16 residues. From germline, CDR1 is MNHEY and CDR2 SMNVEV (reference sequence). In nucleotides, the CDR3 is TGTGCCAGCAGCCATTTGGGGGCGATGGCAAGCGATACGCAGTATTTT. Its translation: CASSHLGAMASDTQYF.

The genes are TRBV5-1 and TRBJ2-3; 7 bases are shared with TRBD2. The CDR3 has 14 amino acids. After removal of 4 bases from V and 4 bases from J, the junction contained 6 bases not matched to a gene. Germline V gene data show CDR1 as SGHRS and CDR2 as YFSETQ. The CDR3 DNA reads TGCGCCAGCAGCCGTGGGGAGGGGTCAGATACGCAGTATTTT. Translation gives CASSRGEGSDTQYF.

V is TRBV5-1 and J is TRBJ2-1; TRBD2 aligns across 12 bases. The CDR3 has 16 amino acids. The trim removed 0 bases at V and 8 bases at J, leaving 6 bases unmatched. Germline CDR1 and CDR2: SGHRS and YFSETQ. The CDR3 bases are TGCGCCAGCAGCTTGGTGCCTAGCGGGGGGGCAGATGAGCAGTTCTTC. Its protein is CASSLVPSGGADEQFF.

The V gene is TRBV7-2, the J gene TRBJ1-6, with D perhaps TRBD1 (5 bases). Germline V gene sequence: CDR1 SGHTA, CDR2 FQGNSA. The CDR3 extends over 17 amino acids. Trimming removed 7 bases from V and 0 bases from J, with 16 bases in between. The DNA of the CDR3 is TGTGCCAGCATCCAAAAGGGGAAAAGCTCCTATAATTCACCCCTCCACTTT. Amino acid sequence: CASIQKGKSSYNSPLHF.

Here the CDR3 DNA reads TGTGCCAGCAGCTGGGGACAGGCCCTCTCTGGAAACACCATATATTTT. It yields the protein CASSWGQALSGNTIYF. V gene TRBV5-5 combines with J gene TRBJ1-3; 8 bases are a match to TRBD1. This CDR3 is 16 amino acids long. Germline V gene data show CDR1 as SGHKS and CDR2 as YYEKEE (reference sequence). Unmatched junction bases numbered 5, after V lost 3 bases and J lost 0 bases.

V gene TRBV13 combines with J gene TRBJ2-2; possible D gene TRBD2, 6 bases. With 3 bases removed from V and 5 bases from J, the gap between germline ends came to 13 bases. The CDR3 is 15 amino acids. CDR1 PRHDT and CDR2 FYEKMQ come from the germline V gene (reference sequence). The CDR3 nucleotides are TGTGCCAGCAGCTTCGGAGGGGCCCTGACCGGGGAGCTGTTTTTT. It encodes CASSFGGALTGELFF.

The V gene is TRBV3-1 (or the pseudogene TRBV3-2), the J gene TRBJ2-3; perhaps TRBD2 as D (5 bases). The germline gives CDR1 LGHDT, CDR2 YNNKEL (reference sequence). The CDR3 covers 17 residues. V was trimmed by 3 bases and J by 2 bases, leaving 18 bases between them. CDR3 coding DNA: TGTGCCAGCAGCCAGTCGGGATCCCGGGCCCTCACAGATACGCAGTATTTT. Protein: CASSQSGSRALTDTQYF.

The rearrangement links TRBV6-2 or TRBV6-3 to TRBJ2-1; D not certain. This CDR3 has 15 residues. V lost 6 bases, J lost 6 bases, and 18 bases lay in between. Germline values: CDR1 MNHEY, CDR2 SVGEGT. In nucleotides, the CDR3 is TGTGCCAGCAGCCTTCGCGCTCCGGAGACCAATGAGCAGTTCTTC. Translating gives CASSLRAPETNEQFF.

The V call is TRBV29-1, the J call TRBJ1-2; TRBD1 aligns across 7 bases. Losses at the gene ends were 6 bases for V and 2 bases for J; bases not matched to a gene: 6. The CDR3 loop spans 13 amino acids. Germline loops: CDR1 SQVTM, CDR2 ANQGSEA. The CDR3 sequence is CSVRPGQNYGYTF. Written as DNA, the CDR3 is TGCAGCGTCCGACCGGGACAGAACTATGGCTACACCTTC.

The table lists this clone with a count of one. This sequence joins TRBV18 and TRBJ1-1, with a possible D match to TRBD1 (6 bases). CDR1 is KGHSH and CDR2 is LQKENI in the germline V gene. The CDR3 runs to 17 residues. The V and J ends lost 0 bases and 6 bases respectively, with 20 bases between them. The CDR3 reads CASSPPQGYGIGAEAFF. The DNA for the CDR3 is TGTGCCAGCTCACCACCCCAGGGGTATGGGATAGGGGCTGAAGCTTTCTTT.

V and J are TRBV28 and TRBJ2-1; perhaps TRBD1 as D (7 bases). V lost 4 bases and J 1 base, leaving 11 bases between the germline ends. There are 15 residues in the CDR3. Germline values: CDR1 MDHEN, CDR2 SYDVKM. The CDR3 DNA reads as TGTGCCAGCAGTTCAGGGGGGCTTTCCTACAATGAGCAGTTCTTC. As protein: CASSSGGLSYNEQFF.

The chain joins TRBV28 to TRBJ1-2; D gene ambiguous. V dropped 6 bases and J dropped 7 bases, with 9 bases sitting between them. CDR1 is MDHEN and CDR2 is SYDVKM in the germline V gene. This CDR3 spans 11 amino acids. The CDR3 DNA reads TGTGCCAGCAGCGTTGGGAGTGGCTACACCTTC. It codes for CASSVGSGYTF.